This T cell receptor (beta chain) was found in a study of a mutant IDH1 vaccine in newly diagnosed glioma. Assay used: immunoSEQ multiplex PCR; TCRdb lists only in-frame clones, some missing. The sample contains about 44,000 clones, around 93% of which appear only once. Worth noting for this clone: No antigen is known for it.

Time point meaning: week 23, last vaccination. What each vaccine dose contained was 300 ug of mutant IDH1 20-mer peptide, accompanied by topical imiquimod. The sequence was collected from a man between 50 and 59 years old with glioma. This specimen consisted of PBMCs, obtained from a glioma patient whose treatment included an IDH1 peptide vaccine.

The CDR3 loop reads CASRPGGGDQPQHF. The CDR3, as DNA: TGTGCAAGTCGCCCTGGGGGTGGGGATCAGCCCCAGCATTTT. The chain is built from TRBV12-2 and TRBJ1-5. TRBV12-2 is annotated as a pseudogene. The CDR3 has 14 residues.